This entry lists 5 T cell receptor beta chains sequenced from one sample in a study of shared clonotypes between healthy human individuals. Data came from immunoSEQ multiplex PCR; TCRdb stores just in-frame clones and leaves some out. Here the sample spans millions of clones, around nine tenths being singletons. The sample was naive CD4+ T cells sorted from blood. Regarding subset: CD45RA+ positively selected. Every receptor here comes from a man between 18 and 29 years old in good health.

This clone was seen a single time. The chain couples TRBV19 to TRBJ1-1, with TRBD1 as a possible D gene (5 bases). CDR1 and CDR2 from the germline V gene are LNHDA and SQIVND (reference sequence). The CDR3 length is 17 residues. Trimming pared 3 bases from V and 4 bases from J, leaving 21 bases between. CDR3 coding DNA: TGTGCCAGTAGTATTTACCCCAGGGCAGCCCTGGGCACTGAAGCTTTCTTT. It is translated as CASSIYPRAALGTEAFF.

The V and J genes are TRBV6-1 and TRBJ1-2; D unclear. The length of the CDR3 is 12 residues. The germline V and J ends were trimmed by 0 bases and 8 bases, with 7 bases remaining between them. Germline V lookup: CDR1 MNHNS, CDR2 SASEGT. DNA for the CDR3: TGTGCCAGCAGTGAAGCGCGGGAGGGCTACACCTTC. Protein sequence: CASSEAREGYTF.

On this clone itself: At the DNA level, this CDR3 is encoded by other sequences in the same sample as well. V and J are TRBV5-1 and TRBJ2-5, with unresolved D. V dropped 0 bases and J dropped 3 bases, with 9 bases sitting between them. Germline loops: CDR1 SGHRS, CDR2 YFSETQ. The CDR3 consists of 14 residues. CDR3 sequence (DNA): TGCGCCAGCAGCTTGGGGGTTAGGGAAGAGACCCAGTACTTC. Translated: CASSLGVREETQYF.

The chain combines TRBV7-2 with TRBJ2-7; D unclear. CDR1 is SGHTA and CDR2 is FQGNSA in the germline V gene. There are 13 residues in the CDR3. V lost 0 bases and J 7 bases, leaving 10 bases between the germline ends. CDR3 nucleotide sequence: TGTGCCAGCAGCTTAGCGACAACGCGGGAGCAGTACTTC. This gives the protein CASSLATTREQYF.

A note on this clone: Being one base from a much bigger clone, this may be a read error. This sequence joins TRBV7-3 and TRBJ2-7; weak D call: TRBD1 (6 bases). The germline V gene has CDR1 SGHTA and CDR2 FQGTGA. The length of the CDR3 is 13 residues. V dropped 2 bases and J dropped 2 bases, with 7 bases sitting between them. CDR3 in amino acids: CASSLGTTYEQYF. The CDR3 coding sequence is TGTGCCAGCAGCTTAGGGACAACCTACGAGCAGTACTTC. The full variable domain, with the rest looked up from reference TRBV7-3 and TRBJ2-7, is GAGVSQTPSNKVTEKGKYVELRCDPISGHTALYWYRQSLGQGPEFLIYFQGTGAADDSGLPNDRFFAVRPEGSVSTLKIQRTERGDSAVYLCASSLGTTYEQYFGPGTRLTVT.